The clone carrying this TCR beta chain turned up a few times. Its antigen is not identified. This sample was taken from a study of T-cell reconstitution after alpha-beta-depleted transplantation in children. The study, taken as a whole, reports: It was reported that alpha-beta T cells came from several hundred expanded graft clones (about two months after transplant).

As it was prepared, the TCRbeta library received unique molecular identifiers. MiXCR, run by TCRdb on the PCR reads, gives a single entry per CDR3 protein. The sample includes about 610,000 distinct CDR3 sequences, over 25% seen only once; the top ten take 36%. The CDR3 loop spans 15 amino acids. V lost 3 bases and J lost 3; bases outside the gene matches: 4. The germline gives CDR1 LGHNA, CDR2 YNFKEQ. The input for sequencing was PBMCs, taken before TCRalphabeta/CD19-depleted stem cell transplant. This TCR was sampled from a boy under two years old with Wiskott-Aldrich syndrome, due to receive a stem cell transplant. The chain links TRBV4-2 to TRBJ2-3; 9 bases are shared with TRBD2. The CDR3 coding sequence is TGTGCCAGCAGCCAGCGGGAGGGCCTAACAGATACGCAGTATTTT. Amino acids: CASSQREGLTDTQYF.